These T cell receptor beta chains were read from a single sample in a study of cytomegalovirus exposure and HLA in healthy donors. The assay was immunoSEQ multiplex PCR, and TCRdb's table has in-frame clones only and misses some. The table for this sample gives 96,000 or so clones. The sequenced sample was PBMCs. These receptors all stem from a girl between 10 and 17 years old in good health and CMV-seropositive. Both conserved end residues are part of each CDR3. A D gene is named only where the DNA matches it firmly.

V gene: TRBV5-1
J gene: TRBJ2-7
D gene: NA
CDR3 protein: CASSLGDKTYEQYF
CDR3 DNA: TGCGCCAGCAGCTTGGGGGACAAAACCTACGAGCAGTACTTC

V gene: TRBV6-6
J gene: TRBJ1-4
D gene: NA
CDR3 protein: CASQNWQGPGEKLFF
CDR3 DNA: TGTGCCAGCCAAAACTGGCAGGGTCCGGGTGAAAAACTGTTTTTT

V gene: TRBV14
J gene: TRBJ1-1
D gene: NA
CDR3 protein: CASSQVGGAMNTEAFF
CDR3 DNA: TGTGCCAGCAGCCAAGTCGGGGGGGCGATGAACACTGAAGCTTTCTTT

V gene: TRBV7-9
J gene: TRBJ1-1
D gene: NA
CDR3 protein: CASSRDGTEAFF
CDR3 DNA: TGTGCCAGCAGCCGGGATGGCACTGAAGCTTTCTTT

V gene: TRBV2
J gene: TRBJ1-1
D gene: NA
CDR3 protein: CASNRQGNTEAFF
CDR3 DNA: TGTGCCAGCAACCGGCAGGGGAACACTGAAGCTTTCTTT

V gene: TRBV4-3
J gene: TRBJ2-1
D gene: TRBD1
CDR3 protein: CASSQKPSGQGFNEQFF
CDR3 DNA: TGCGCCAGCAGCCAGAAACCCTCGGGACAGGGATTCAATGAGCAGTTCTTC

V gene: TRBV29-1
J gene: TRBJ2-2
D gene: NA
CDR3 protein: CSVLPYQTSTSNTGELFF
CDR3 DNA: TGCAGCGTTCTACCATACCAAACTAGCACATCGAACACCGGGGAGCTGTTTTTT

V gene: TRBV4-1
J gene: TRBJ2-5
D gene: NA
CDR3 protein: CASSQDTGTPGGTQYF
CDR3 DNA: TGCGCCAGCAGCCAAGATACGGGGACACCCGGAGGGACCCAGTACTTC

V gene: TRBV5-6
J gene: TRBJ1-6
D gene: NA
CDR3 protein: CASRHSSSYNSPLHF
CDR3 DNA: TGTGCCAGCAGGCACTCGAGCTCCTATAATTCACCCCTCCACTTT

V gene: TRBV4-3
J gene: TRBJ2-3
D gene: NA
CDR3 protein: CASSQQQGSTDTQYF
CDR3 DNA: TGCGCCAGCAGCCAACAGCAGGGGAGCACAGATACGCAGTATTTT

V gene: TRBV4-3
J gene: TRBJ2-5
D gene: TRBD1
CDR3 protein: CASSRGTGGLETQYF
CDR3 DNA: TGCGCCAGCAGCCGTGGGACAGGGGGTTTGGAGACCCAGTACTTC

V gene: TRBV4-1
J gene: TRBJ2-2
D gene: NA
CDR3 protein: CASSQVRGAATGELFF
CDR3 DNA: TGCGCCAGCAGCCAAGTTCGTGGCGCGGCCACCGGGGAGCTGTTTTTT

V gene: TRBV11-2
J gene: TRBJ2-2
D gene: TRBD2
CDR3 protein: CASSLAAGANTGELFF
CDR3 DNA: TGTGCCAGCAGCTTAGCGGCGGGGGCGAACACCGGGGAGCTGTTTTTT

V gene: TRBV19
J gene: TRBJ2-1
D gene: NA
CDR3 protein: CAITGEQFF
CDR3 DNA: TGTGCCATAACGGGAGAGCAGTTCTTC

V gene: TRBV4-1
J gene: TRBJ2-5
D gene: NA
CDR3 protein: CASSQPGRGEETQYF
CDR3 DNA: TGCGCCAGCAGCCAACCCGGGCGGGGAGAGGAGACCCAGTACTTC

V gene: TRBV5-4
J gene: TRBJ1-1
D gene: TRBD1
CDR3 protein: CASRPQGAGTEAFF
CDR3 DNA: TGTGCCAGCAGACCACAGGGGGCAGGAACTGAAGCTTTCTTT

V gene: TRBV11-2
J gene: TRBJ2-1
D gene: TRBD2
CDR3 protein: CASSLGGGKYNEQFF
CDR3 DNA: TGTGCCAGCAGCTTAGGCGGGGGGAAGTACAATGAGCAGTTCTTC

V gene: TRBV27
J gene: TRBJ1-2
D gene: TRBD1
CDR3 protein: CASSLYPNGQGLEAFYGYTF
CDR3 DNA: TGTGCCAGCAGTTTATACCCAAACGGACAGGGGCTCGAGGCCTTCTATGGCTACACCTTC

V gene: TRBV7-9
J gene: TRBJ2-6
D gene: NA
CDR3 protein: CASSRIQGTGANVLTF
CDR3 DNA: TGTGCCAGCAGCCGGATCCAGGGGACTGGGGCCAACGTCCTGACTTTC

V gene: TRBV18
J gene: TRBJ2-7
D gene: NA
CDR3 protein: CASSPPGVVEQYF
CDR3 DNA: TGTGCCAGCTCACCCCCAGGGGTGGTCGAGCAGTACTTC